This T cell receptor (beta chain) derives from a study of tumor-infiltrating lymphocytes in primary liver carcinoma. For the study at large: Sequencing of the samples generated roughly 3.5 to 7.5 million productive TCRbeta reads, with similar yields across tissue types.

Broader study findings: Tumor region pairs outstripped tumor-adjacent and tumor-blood pairs in overlap.

Note on this clonotype: No antigen is known for it. The junction and the germline gene differ at one end; a read error may be behind it.

A constant-region primer primed TCR beta cDNA synthesis from roughly 500 ng of total RNA. Employing slightly modified ARM-PCR, three nested multiplex PCR rounds were run, and these gave rise to the TCR beta libraries. It was with TRBV1-TRBV30 forward primers and a C-beta reverse primer that the first two PCR rounds were run, at about 10 cycles each. TCRdb itself ran the multiplex PCR reads through MiXCR, one entry per CDR3 protein. Of hundreds of thousands of distinct CDR3 sequences listed, roughly 60% are singletons. Blood RNA was derived from unsorted whole blood, and germline DNA was extracted too. Sampling before surgery obtained 4 to 4.5 milliliters of peripheral blood. CDR3 size: 12 residues. Germline V gene sequence: CDR1 KGHSH, CDR2 LQKENI.

The chain links TRBV18 to TRBJ2-1; the D call may be TRBD1 or TRBD2 (5 bases each). The sequencing sample was made of peripheral blood. The TCR originated in a man in his forties with primary liver carcinoma and hepatitis B virus infection. The CDR3 loop is CAGSPGDGEQFF. The CDR3 DNA is TGTGCCGGCTCACCTGGGGACGGTGAGCAGTTCTTC.